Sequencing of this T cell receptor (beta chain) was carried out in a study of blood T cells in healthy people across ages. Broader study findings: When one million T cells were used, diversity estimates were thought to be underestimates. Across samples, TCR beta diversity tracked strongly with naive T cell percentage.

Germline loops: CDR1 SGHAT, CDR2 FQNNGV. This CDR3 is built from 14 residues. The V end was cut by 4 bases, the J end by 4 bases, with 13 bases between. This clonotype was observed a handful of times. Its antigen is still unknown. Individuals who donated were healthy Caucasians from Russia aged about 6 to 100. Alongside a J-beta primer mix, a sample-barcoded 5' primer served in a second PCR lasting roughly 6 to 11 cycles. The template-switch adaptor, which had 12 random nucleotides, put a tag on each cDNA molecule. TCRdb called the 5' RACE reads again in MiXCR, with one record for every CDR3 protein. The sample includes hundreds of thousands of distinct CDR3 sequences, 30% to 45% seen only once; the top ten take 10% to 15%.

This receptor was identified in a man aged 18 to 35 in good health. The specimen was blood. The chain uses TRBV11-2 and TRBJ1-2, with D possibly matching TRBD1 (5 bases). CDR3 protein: CASSSKGVGYGYTF. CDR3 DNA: TGTGCCAGCAGCTCAAAAGGGGTTGGCTATGGCTACACCTTC.